These T cell receptor beta chains were read from a single sample in a study of immune characteristics of hereditary and idiopathic chronic pancreatitis. Measured with immunoSEQ multiplex PCR; TCRdb has only the in-frame clones, and not every one. Altogether just over 2,000 clones are present, more than 60% being singletons, with the ten largest covering 16%. Sequencing was carried out using pancreas tissue with idiopathic chronic pancreatitis. These receptors originate from a human donor with chronic pancreatitis. The CDR3 runs from the conserved cysteine through the conserved F or W. D genes are given only for firm matches. A row's size may be missing; if present it is once, few, many or a size class.

CDR3aa: CASILKPSPPGTYEQYF
CDR3nt: TGTGCCAGCATCTTAAAACCTTCCCCTCCGGGTACCTACGAGCAGTACTTC
j_gene: TRBJ2-7
v_gene: TRBV4-2
abundance: .
d_gene: .

CDR3aa: CSVEGAPSAYEQYF
CDR3nt: TGCAGCGTTGAGGGGGCCCCCAGCGCCTACGAGCAGTACTTC
j_gene: TRBJ2-7
v_gene: TRBV29-1
abundance: .
d_gene: .

CDR3aa: CASSYRYPDEQYF
CDR3nt: TGTGCCAGCAGTTATCGGTACCCGGACGAGCAGTACTTC
j_gene: TRBJ2-7
v_gene: TRBV6-2/TRBV6-3
abundance: .
d_gene: .

CDR3aa: CASSFAPDSGANVLTF
CDR3nt: TGTGCCAGCAGTTTTGCACCTGACTCTGGGGCCAACGTCCTGACTTTC
j_gene: TRBJ2-6
v_gene: TRBV27
abundance: .
d_gene: .

CDR3aa: CARSWYRTSGNTIYF
CDR3nt: TGTGCCAGAAGCTGGTACCGGACCTCCGGAAACACCATATATTTT
j_gene: TRBJ1-3
v_gene: TRBV5-3
abundance: .
d_gene: .

CDR3aa: CAWSVGQGGYEQYF
CDR3nt: TGTGCCTGGAGTGTTGGTCAGGGGGGATACGAGCAGTACTTC
j_gene: TRBJ2-7
v_gene: TRBV30
abundance: .
d_gene: .

CDR3aa: CSASVAGGRNEQFF
CDR3nt: TGCAGTGCTAGTGTAGCGGGGGGTAGGAATGAGCAGTTCTTC
j_gene: TRBJ2-1
v_gene: TRBV20-1
abundance: .
d_gene: TRBD2

CDR3aa: CASSGIAGASEQYF
CDR3nt: TGTGCCAGCAGCGGGATAGCGGGAGCATCCGAGCAGTACTTC
j_gene: TRBJ2-7
v_gene: TRBV6-2/TRBV6-3
abundance: .
d_gene: TRBD2

CDR3aa: CATNPPGQGYEQYF
CDR3nt: TGTGCCACCAATCCGCCGGGACAGGGCTACGAGCAGTACTTC
j_gene: TRBJ2-7
v_gene: TRBV6-5
abundance: .
d_gene: TRBD1

CDR3aa: CASSRGADTQYF
CDR3nt: TGTGCCAGCAGCAGAGGGGCAGATACGCAGTATTTT
j_gene: TRBJ2-3
v_gene: TRBV12-3/TRBV12-4
abundance: .
d_gene: .

CDR3aa: CATSRDGTSGRSTDTQYF
CDR3nt: TGTGCCACCAGCAGAGATGGGACTAGCGGGAGAAGCACAGATACGCAGTATTTT
j_gene: TRBJ2-3
v_gene: TRBV15
abundance: few
d_gene: TRBD2

CDR3aa: CASSQLQAIDSPLHF
CDR3nt: TGTGCCAGCAGCCAGTTACAGGCCATCGATTCACCCCTCCACTTT
j_gene: TRBJ1-6
v_gene: TRBV4-2
abundance: .
d_gene: .

CDR3aa: CASTSGQGKETQYF
CDR3nt: TGTGCCAGCACTTCGGGACAGGGCAAAGAGACCCAGTACTTC
j_gene: TRBJ2-5
v_gene: TRBV28
abundance: few
d_gene: TRBD1

CDR3aa: CASSQEGVAGGPTDTQYF
CDR3nt: TGCGCCAGCAGCCAAGAAGGGGTAGCGGGGGGGCCCACAGATACGCAGTATTTT
j_gene: TRBJ2-3
v_gene: TRBV4-3
abundance: .
d_gene: TRBD2

CDR3aa: CASSQGSGGSTDTQYF
CDR3nt: TGCGCCAGCAGCCAAGGAAGCGGAGGAAGCACAGATACGCAGTATTTT
j_gene: TRBJ2-3
v_gene: TRBV4-3
abundance: .
d_gene: .

CDR3aa: CATSEGRQPQHF
CDR3nt: TGTGCCACCAGTGAGGGTCGTCAGCCCCAGCATTTT
j_gene: TRBJ1-5
v_gene: TRBV24-1
abundance: .
d_gene: .

CDR3aa: CASSVAGTGDYEQYF
CDR3nt: TGTGCCAGCAGCGTAGCTGGGACAGGGGACTACGAGCAGTACTTC
j_gene: TRBJ2-7
v_gene: TRBV9
abundance: .
d_gene: TRBD1

CDR3aa: CASSSDLSDRDVTEAFF
CDR3nt: TGTGCCAGCAGTTCGGACCTCAGCGACAGGGATGTCACTGAAGCTTTCTTT
j_gene: TRBJ1-1
v_gene: TRBV28
abundance: .
d_gene: TRBD1

CDR3aa: CASSLLGTAGELFF
CDR3nt: TGCGCCAGCAGCTTGCTAGGGACGGCCGGGGAGCTGTTTTTT
j_gene: TRBJ2-2
v_gene: TRBV5-1
abundance: large
d_gene: .

CDR3aa: CASSFVAGGPADTQYF
CDR3nt: TGTGCCAGCAGTTTCGTTGCGGGAGGGCCCGCAGATACGCAGTATTTT
j_gene: TRBJ2-3
v_gene: TRBV28
abundance: once
d_gene: TRBD2

CDR3aa: CASRKKGSTNEKLFF
CDR3nt: TGTGCCAGCAGAAAAAAGGGAAGCACTAATGAAAAACTGTTTTTT
j_gene: TRBJ1-4
v_gene: TRBV7-9
abundance: .
d_gene: .

CDR3aa: CASSQNPGHTNSPLHF
CDR3nt: TGTGCCAGCAGCCAAAACCCGGGACATACTAATTCACCCCTCCACTTT
j_gene: TRBJ1-6
v_gene: TRBV3-1/TRBV3-2
abundance: few
d_gene: .

CDR3aa: CASSPGPNYGYTF
CDR3nt: TGTGCCAGCAGTCCAGGGCCCAACTATGGCTACACCTTC
j_gene: TRBJ1-2
v_gene: TRBV28
abundance: .
d_gene: .

CDR3aa: CATSDLSSGSTDTQYF
CDR3nt: TGTGCCACCAGTGACCTCTCCTCAGGATCCACAGATACGCAGTATTTT
j_gene: TRBJ2-3
v_gene: TRBV24-1
abundance: .
d_gene: .